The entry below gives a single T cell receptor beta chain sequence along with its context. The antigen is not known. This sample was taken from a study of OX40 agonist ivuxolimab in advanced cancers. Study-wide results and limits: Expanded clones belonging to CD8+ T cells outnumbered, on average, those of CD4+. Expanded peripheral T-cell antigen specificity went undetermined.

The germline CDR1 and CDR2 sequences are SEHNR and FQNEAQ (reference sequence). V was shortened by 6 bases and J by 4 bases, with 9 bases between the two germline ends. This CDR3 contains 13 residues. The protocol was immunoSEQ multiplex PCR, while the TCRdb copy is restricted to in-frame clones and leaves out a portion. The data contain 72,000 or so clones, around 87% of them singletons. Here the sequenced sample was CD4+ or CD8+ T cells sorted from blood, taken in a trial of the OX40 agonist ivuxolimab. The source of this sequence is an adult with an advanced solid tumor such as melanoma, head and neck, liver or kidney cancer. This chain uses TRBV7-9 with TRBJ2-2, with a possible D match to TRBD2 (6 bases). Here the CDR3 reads CASSSGVTGELFF. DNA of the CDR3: TGTGCCAGCAGTTCGGGAGTCACCGGGGAGCTGTTTTTT.